Each of the 28 T cell receptor beta chains below was sequenced from the same sample in a study of OX40 agonist ivuxolimab in advanced cancers. Library preparation used the immunoSEQ multiplex PCR assay. Here the immuneACCESS table is served through TCRdb, limited to in-frame sequences with V and J called. Missing clones are a known gap in these copies; in checked studies unresolved V genes cover under half, and the rest lacks a known reason. The sample table records 40,000 to 45,000 clones; 70% to 90% of these occur just once. The ten top clones hold about 13% of the sample. This material consisted of CD4+ or CD8+ T cells sorted from blood, taken in a trial of the OX40 agonist ivuxolimab. These receptor sequences come from an adult with an advanced solid tumor such as melanoma, head and neck, liver or kidney cancer.

The V call is TRBV7-6, the J call TRBJ1-4; D unclear. Germline assignment: CDR1 SGHVS and CDR2 FNYEAQ. This CDR3 has 14 residues. The V gene lost 6 bases and the J gene lost 0 bases, with 8 bases spanning the gap. The CDR3 loop reads CASREGSTNEKLFF. The CDR3 DNA is TGTGCCAGCAGAGAAGGTTCAACTAATGAAAAACTGTTTTTT.

The chain couples TRBV7-3 to TRBJ2-2; the D is unclear. V was cut by 2 bases and J by 12 bases, with 10 bases left in between. Per germline, CDR1 SGHTA and CDR2 FQGTGA. This CDR3 spans 12 amino acids. The DNA for the CDR3 is TGTGCCAGCAGCTTAGGAGCTGGGCAGCTGTTTTTT. Its protein product is CASSLGAGQLFF.

This sequence joins TRBV6-5 and TRBJ2-7; D gene ambiguous. Deletions cut 3 bases from V and 4 bases from J, with 10 bases between. The CDR3 extends over 13 amino acids. Germline CDR1 reads MNHEY; CDR2 reads SVGAGI. The CDR3 is CASSYPGFYEQYF. CDR3 nucleotides: TGTGCCAGCAGTTATCCAGGATTTTACGAGCAGTACTTC.

J is TRBJ1-5 and V is TRBV6-1; tentative D call: TRBD1 (5 bases). There are 15 residues in the CDR3. The V gene's germline CDR1 is MNHNS and CDR2 SASEGT. Trimming left V 6 bases short and J 4 bases short, with 16 bases between. The CDR3 reads CASRPGTINNQPQHF. The CDR3 DNA is TGTGCCAGCAGGCCCGGGACGATCAATAATCAGCCCCAGCATTTT.

The chain carries TRBV7-6 and TRBJ2-2, with D maybe TRBD1 (5 bases). The CDR3 covers 15 residues. V was cut by 2 bases and J by 5 bases, with 12 bases left in between. CDR1 and CDR2 from the germline V gene are SGHVS and FNYEAQ. The CDR3 sequence: CASSLRQLGTGELFF. The DNA of the CDR3 is TGTGCCAGCAGCTTAAGACAGTTAGGGACCGGGGAGCTGTTTTTT.

The V call is TRBV5-1, the J call TRBJ2-7; unclear D gene. This CDR3 is 15 amino acids long. Trimming pared 0 bases from V and 5 bases from J, leaving 15 bases between. CDR1 and CDR2 from the germline V gene are SGHRS and YFSETQ. In DNA form, the CDR3 reads TGCGCCAGCAGCTTGGCCGATAGAGTTACCCACGAGCAGTACTTC. Encoded protein: CASSLADRVTHEQYF.

V gene TRBV2 combines with J gene TRBJ2-7; possible D gene TRBD2, 6 bases. Trimming removed 6 bases at V and 2 bases at J, with 11 bases between. CDR3 length: 13 residues. Germline V gene sequence: CDR1 SNHLY, CDR2 FYNNEI. This CDR3 is CASRGGRAYEQYF. In DNA form, the CDR3 reads TGTGCCAGCAGGGGAGGCAGGGCCTACGAGCAGTACTTC.

This chain joins TRBV7-2 and TRBJ2-5; TRBD2 is a possible D gene (5 bases). V was trimmed by 1 base and J by 5 bases, leaving 23 bases between them. The CDR3 loop spans 18 amino acids. Looked up from germline, CDR1 is SGHTA and CDR2 is FQGNSA. This CDR3 is CASSLGPPRGFSEETQYF. The CDR3 bases are TGTGCCAGCAGCTTAGGGCCCCCCCGGGGTTTTAGCGAGGAGACCCAGTACTTC. Using reference TRBV7-2 and TRBJ2-5 for the parts outside the CDR3, the full variable domain is GAGVSQSPSNKVTEKGKDVELRCDPISGHTALYWYRQSLGQGLEFLIYFQGNSAPDKSGLPSDRFSAERTGGSVSTLTIQRTQQEDSAVYLCASSLGPPRGFSEETQYFGPGTRLLVL.

The chain combines TRBV28 with TRBJ2-4; D call uncertain. V lost 2 bases to trimming and J lost 0 bases, with 11 bases between them. CDR3 size: 16 residues. Germline values: CDR1 MDHEN, CDR2 SYDVKM. DNA of the CDR3: TGTGCCAGCAGTTTAATACAACCCAAAGCCAAAAACATTCAGTACTTC. The encoded protein is CASSLIQPKAKNIQYF. The whole variable domain, remainder taken from reference TRBV28 and TRBJ2-4, is DVKVTQSSRYLVKRTGEKVFLECVQDMDHENMFWYRQDPGLGLRLIYFSYDVKMKEKGDIPEGYSVSREKKERFSLILESASTNQTSMYLCASSLIQPKAKNIQYFGAGTRLSVL.

This clone was recorded once. The chain couples TRBV5-1 to TRBJ2-3, with 8 bases that match TRBD2. Trimming removed 3 bases from V and 3 bases from J; junction bases left unmatched: 9. CDR1 is SGHRS, CDR2 YFSETQ, per germline. This CDR3 has 16 amino acids. As DNA, the CDR3 is TGCGCCAGCAGCTCCCAAGCGGGAGTGGGGACAGATACGCAGTATTTT. This encodes CASSSQAGVGTDTQYF.

The gene calls are TRBV2 and TRBJ2-3; tentatively, D is TRBD1 (5 bases). Germline V gene data show CDR1 as SNHLY and CDR2 as FYNNEI. This CDR3 is built from 13 residues. V gave up 4 bases and J gave up 3 bases, with 8 bases separating them. CDR3 in amino acids: CASSVRVTDTQYF. DNA of the CDR3: TGTGCCAGCAGTGTCAGGGTTACAGATACGCAGTATTTT.

The chain combines TRBV7-2 with TRBJ2-6; D is uncertain. CDR1 SGHTA and CDR2 FQGNSA come from the germline V gene. V was clipped by 3 bases and J by 1 base, with 13 bases between them. The CDR3 is 17 amino acids. DNA of the CDR3: TGTGCCAGCAGCTTGGCCTACGCCCAGTCTGGGGCCAACGTCCTGACTTTC. As protein: CASSLAYAQSGANVLTF.

V and J are TRBV7-3 and TRBJ2-2; 10 bases map to TRBD1. This CDR3 comprises 15 residues. Germline trimming cut 6 bases from V and 5 bases from J; bases unmatched to any gene: 6. CDR1 and CDR2 from the germline V gene are SGHTA and FQGTGA. The CDR3 protein is CASRPGTGATGELFF. The CDR3 DNA sequence: TGTGCCAGCAGGCCCGGGACAGGGGCGACCGGGGAGCTGTTTTTT.

This chain connects TRBV7-2 to TRBJ2-4, with D uncertain. Germline values: CDR1 SGHTA, CDR2 FQGNSA. V lost 1 base, J lost 0 bases, and 7 bases lay in between. The CDR3 extends over 15 amino acids. The DNA of the CDR3 is TGTGCCAGCAGCTTAGAACCTAGAGCCAAAAACATTCAGTACTTC. Translation: CASSLEPRAKNIQYF.

As concerns this clone: This sample includes further DNA sequences coding for the same CDR3. This chain links TRBV15 with TRBJ1-1; D unresolved. Looked up from germline, CDR1 is LNHNV and CDR2 is YYDKDF (reference sequence). Trimming removed 0 bases from V and 0 bases from J, with 8 bases in between. This CDR3 has 15 amino acids. CDR3: CATSREKGVNTEAFF. The CDR3 DNA is TGTGCCACCAGCAGAGAAAAGGGTGTGAACACTGAAGCTTTCTTT.

In the case of this clone: This same CDR3 is encoded by further DNA sequences in the sample. The chain is built from TRBV27 and TRBJ1-3; TRBD1 might be the D (5 bases). The CDR3 sequence is 15 residues long. V was pared by 3 bases and J by 2 bases, with 11 bases between. Germline CDR1 reads MNHEY; CDR2 reads SMNVEV (reference sequence). The CDR3 nucleotides read TGTGCCAGCAGTTTCCGGGGGAGGCCTGGAAACACCATATATTTT. Translation gives CASSFRGRPGNTIYF.

The chain carries TRBV27 and TRBJ2-1; maybe TRBD2 (6 bases). The CDR3 has 14 residues. V was cut by 7 bases and J by 11 bases, with 21 bases left in between. CDR1 is MNHEY, CDR2 SMNVEV, per germline (reference sequence). This CDR3 is CASTSTGVRNQQFF. CDR3 bases: TGTGCCAGCACCTCAACGGGAGTAAGGAATCAGCAGTTCTTC.

The chain recombines TRBV2 with TRBJ2-7, with 8 bases that match TRBD1. V shed 6 bases and J 2 bases; nucleotides not matched to a gene: 9. The CDR3 runs to 15 residues. Germline V gives CDR1 SNHLY, CDR2 FYNNEI. CDR3 sequence (DNA): TGTGCCAGCAGAGCTGGGACAGGTCCTCCCTACGAGCAGTACTTC. Residues: CASRAGTGPPYEQYF.

V gene TRBV15 combines with J gene TRBJ2-1; TRBD2 matches 11 bases. The CDR3 contains 16 residues. The germline V gene has CDR1 LNHNV and CDR2 YYDKDF (reference sequence). The J segment lost 7 bases and the V segment lost 0 bases, leaving 5 bases of the junction unmatched. The CDR3 spells CATSRDIAGGWNEQFF. Here the CDR3 DNA reads TGTGCCACCAGCAGAGATATAGCGGGAGGGTGGAATGAGCAGTTCTTC.

The rearrangement joins TRBV28 to TRBJ2-1, with no clear D. V was trimmed by 5 bases and J by 6 bases, leaving 8 bases between them. Germline loops: CDR1 MDHEN, CDR2 SYDVKM. The CDR3 length is 12 residues. CDR3 DNA: TGTGCCAGCAGTGAAAGGAGCAATGAGCAGTTCTTC. Amino acids: CASSERSNEQFF.

The chain carries TRBV11-3 and TRBJ2-5, with TRBD1 identical over 10 bases. Matching the DNA end better, TRBJ2-7 makes the J call doubtful. The CDR3 is 15 residues long. Per the germline V gene, CDR1 is SGHNT and CDR2 is YENEEA. The CDR3 loop is CASSLRGQGIYEQYF. The DNA for the CDR3 is TGTGCCAGCAGCTTAAGGGGACAGGGGATCTACGAGCAGTACTTC.

The rearrangement joins TRBV2 to TRBJ2-2; D is possibly TRBD1 (6 bases). Germline loops: CDR1 SNHLY, CDR2 FYNNEI. CDR3 size: 14 residues. Deletions cut 3 bases from V and 5 bases from J, with 10 bases between. The CDR3 here is CASSDRQATGELFF. For the CDR3, the DNA is TGTGCCAGCAGTGACCGACAGGCTACCGGGGAGCTGTTTTTT. The full variable domain, its missing parts supplied by reference TRBV2 and TRBJ2-2, is EPEVTQTPSHQVTQMGQEVILRCVPISNHLYFYWYRQILGQKVEFLVSFYNNEISEKSEIFDDQFSVERPDGSNFTLKIRSTKLEDSAMYFCASSDRQATGELFFGEGSRLTVL.

The J gene is TRBJ2-3, the V gene TRBV7-2; D is perhaps TRBD2 (5 bases). Per the germline V gene, CDR1 is SGHTA and CDR2 is FQGNSA. The CDR3 is made up of 17 amino acids. The V end was cut by 1 base, the J end by 2 bases, with 16 bases between. In nucleotides, the CDR3 is TGTGCCAGCAGCTTAGTGGTCGGACTCCATCTCACAGATACGCAGTATTTT. It codes for CASSLVVGLHLTDTQYF.

The rearrangement links TRBV5-6 to TRBJ2-3; a possible D gene is TRBD1 (5 bases). V was shortened by 2 bases and J by 2 bases, with 12 bases between the two germline ends. The CDR3 is made up of 15 amino acids. Germline CDR1 reads SGHDT; CDR2 reads YYEEEE. The DNA for the CDR3 is TGTGCCAGCAGCTTCGGACACACTTCCACAGATACGCAGTATTTT. Its protein is CASSFGHTSTDTQYF.

The chain uses TRBV7-3 and TRBJ2-7, with D perhaps matching TRBD1 (6 bases). From germline, CDR1 is SGHTA and CDR2 FQGTGA. The CDR3 covers 14 residues. Trimming left V 5 bases short and J 5 bases short, with 16 bases between. In nucleotides, the CDR3 is TGTGCCAGCAGCCCCAGGGGTCAAACCGACGAGCAGTACTTC. As protein: CASSPRGQTDEQYF.

This chain connects TRBV6-4 to TRBJ1-2; 8 nucleotides match TRBD1. With V trimmed by 6 bases and J by 8 bases, 8 bases remained unmatched. The V gene's germline CDR1 is MRHNA and CDR2 SNTAGT. The CDR3 contains 13 residues. The CDR3 DNA reads TGTGCCAGCAGCCCTCAGGGGGCATGGGGCTACACCTTC. This encodes CASSPQGAWGYTF.

The V and J genes are TRBV21-1 and TRBJ2-7; the DNA was not compared with TRBD1, the D call given in the table. TRBV21-1 is a known pseudogene. This CDR3 is built from 17 residues. For the CDR3, the DNA is TGTGCCATCCATCCGGGACAGAGGGACCCCGGGCCCCTCGAGCAGTACTTC. Protein product: CAIHPGQRDPGPLEQYF.

This clone was found once. V and J are TRBV27 and TRBJ2-5; the match to TRBD1 covers 8 bases. The end of the DNA aligns better with TRBJ2-7, so the J call may be wrong. The CDR3 spans 15 residues. The germline gives CDR1 MNHEY, CDR2 SMNVEV (reference sequence). Here the CDR3 reads CASSLFGTGSYEQYF. CDR3 nucleotides: TGTGCCAGCAGTTTATTCGGGACAGGTTCCTACGAGCAGTACTTC.